Given below is one TCR beta chain in context. The data are from a study of T cells in Graves' hyperthyroidism and ophthalmopathy. Study summary: Initial diagnosis, before any treatment, was when peripheral blood was collected.

In germline, CDR1 is SGHTA, CDR2 FQGNSA. The CDR3 contains 14 residues. Trimming took 1 base from V and 4 from J; bases not matched to a gene: 1. Amplified TCR beta CDR3 regions came from RNA transcripts. Using the HTBI primer set, a first-round RT-PCR was run on the TCR CDR3. Each CDR3 protein gets one entry after TCRdb re-called the multiplex PCR reads with MiXCR. The top ten clones hold approximately 35% of a sample with around 300,000 distinct CDR3 sequences, approximately 18% of them seen once. This TCR derives from a man between 50 and 59 years old with Graves' ophthalmopathy. The specimen was blood. The rearrangement joins TRBV7-2 to TRBJ2-7, with 10 bases aligning to TRBD2. CDR3 coding DNA: TGTGCCAGCAGCTTAGAGCGGGAGGGTTACGAGCAGTACTTC. Its protein product is CASSLEREGYEQYF.